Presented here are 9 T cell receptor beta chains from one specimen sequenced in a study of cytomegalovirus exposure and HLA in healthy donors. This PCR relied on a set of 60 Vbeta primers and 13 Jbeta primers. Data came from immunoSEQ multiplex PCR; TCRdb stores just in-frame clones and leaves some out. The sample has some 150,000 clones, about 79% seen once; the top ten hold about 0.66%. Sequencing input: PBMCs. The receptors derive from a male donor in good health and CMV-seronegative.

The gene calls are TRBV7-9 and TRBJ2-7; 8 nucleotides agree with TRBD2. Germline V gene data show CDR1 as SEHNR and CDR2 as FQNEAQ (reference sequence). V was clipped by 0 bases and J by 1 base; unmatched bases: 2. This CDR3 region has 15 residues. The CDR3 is CASSLATSVSYEQYF. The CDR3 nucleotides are TGTGCCAGCAGCTTAGCGACTAGCGTATCCTACGAGCAGTACTTC.

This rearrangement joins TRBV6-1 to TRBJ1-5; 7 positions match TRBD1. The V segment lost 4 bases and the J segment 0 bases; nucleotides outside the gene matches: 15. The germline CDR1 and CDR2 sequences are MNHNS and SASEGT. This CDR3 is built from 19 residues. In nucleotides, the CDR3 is TGTGCCAGCAGTGGCAGGGGGTCCGAGCACTTATATAGCAATCAGCCCCAGCATTTT. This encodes CASSGRGSEHLYSNQPQHF.

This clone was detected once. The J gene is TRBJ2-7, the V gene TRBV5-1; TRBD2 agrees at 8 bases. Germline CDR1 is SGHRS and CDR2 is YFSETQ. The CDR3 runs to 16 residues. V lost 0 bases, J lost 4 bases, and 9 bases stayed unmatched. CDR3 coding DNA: TGCGCCAGCAGCTTGGGAGGCAGCGGGAGATCTTACGAGCAGTACTTC. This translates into CASSLGGSGRSYEQYF.

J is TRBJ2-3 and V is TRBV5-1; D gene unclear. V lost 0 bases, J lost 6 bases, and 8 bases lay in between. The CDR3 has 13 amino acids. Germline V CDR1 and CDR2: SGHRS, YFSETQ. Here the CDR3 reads CASSLVAPDTQYF. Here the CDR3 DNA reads TGCGCCAGCAGCTTGGTAGCCCCCGATACGCAGTATTTT. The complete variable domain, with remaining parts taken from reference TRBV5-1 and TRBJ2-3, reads KAGVTQTPRYLIKTRGQQVTLSCSPISGHRSVSWYQQTPGQGLQFLFEYFSETQRNKGNFPGRFSGRQFSNSRSEMNVSTLELGDSALYLCASSLVAPDTQYFGPGTRLTVL.

The CDR3 is CASSATGTAAYEQYF. In DNA, the CDR3 is TGTGCCAGCAGCGCAACCGGGACAGCCGCCTACGAGCAGTACTTC. The chain links TRBV2 to TRBJ2-7, with 7 bases lining up with TRBD1. Germline lookup yields CDR1 SNHLY and CDR2 FYNNEI. V lost 6 bases and J lost 2; bases outside the gene matches: 10. CDR3 length: 15 amino acids.

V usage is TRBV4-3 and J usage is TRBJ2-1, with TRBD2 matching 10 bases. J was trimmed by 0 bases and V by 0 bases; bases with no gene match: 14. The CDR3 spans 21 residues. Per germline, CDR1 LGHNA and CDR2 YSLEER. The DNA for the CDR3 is TGCGCCAGCAGCCAAGATATGGTAGCGGGGGGATATGCAAGCTCCTACAATGAGCAGTTCTTC. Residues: CASSQDMVAGGYASSYNEQFF.

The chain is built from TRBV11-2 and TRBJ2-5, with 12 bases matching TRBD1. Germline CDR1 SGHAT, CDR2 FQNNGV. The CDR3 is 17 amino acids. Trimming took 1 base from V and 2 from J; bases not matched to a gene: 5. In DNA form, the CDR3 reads TGTGCCAGCAGCTTAGGGGGACAGGGGGCCCTACAAGAGACCCAGTACTTC. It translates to CASSLGGQGALQETQYF.

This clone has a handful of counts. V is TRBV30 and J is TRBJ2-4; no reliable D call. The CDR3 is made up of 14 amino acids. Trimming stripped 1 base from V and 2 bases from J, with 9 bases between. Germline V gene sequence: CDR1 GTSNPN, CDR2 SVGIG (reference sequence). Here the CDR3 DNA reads TGTGCCTGGAGTGCCCAGATCACCAAAAACATTCAGTACTTC. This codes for CAWSAQITKNIQYF.

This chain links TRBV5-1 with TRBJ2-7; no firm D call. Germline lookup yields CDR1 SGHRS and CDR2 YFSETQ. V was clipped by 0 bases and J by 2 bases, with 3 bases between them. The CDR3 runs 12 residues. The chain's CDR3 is CASSLGAYEQYF. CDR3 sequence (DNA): TGCGCCAGCAGCTTGGGCGCCTACGAGCAGTACTTC.